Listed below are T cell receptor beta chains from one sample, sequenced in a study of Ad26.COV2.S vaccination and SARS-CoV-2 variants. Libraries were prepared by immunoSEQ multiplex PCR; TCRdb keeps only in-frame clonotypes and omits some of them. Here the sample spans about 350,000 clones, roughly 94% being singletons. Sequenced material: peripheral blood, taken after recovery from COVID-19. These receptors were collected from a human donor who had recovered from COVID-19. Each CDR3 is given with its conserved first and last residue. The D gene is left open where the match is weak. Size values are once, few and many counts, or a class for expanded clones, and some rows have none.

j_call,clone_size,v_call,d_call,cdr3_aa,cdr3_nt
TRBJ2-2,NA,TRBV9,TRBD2,CASSLPTSGGPNTGELFF,TGTGCCAGCAGCCTCCCGACTAGCGGGGGCCCGAACACCGGGGAGCTGTTTTTT
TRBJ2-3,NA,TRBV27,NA,CASCPTGNLMDTQYF,TGTGCCAGCTGCCCTACAGGGAACCTCATGGATACGCAGTATTTT
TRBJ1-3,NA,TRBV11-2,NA,CASTLTALPGNTIYF,TGTGCCAGCACCCTGACAGCACTACCTGGAAACACCATATATTTT
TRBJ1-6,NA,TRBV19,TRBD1,CASHDRGLSPLHF,TGTGCCAGTCACGACAGGGGCCTTTCACCCCTCCACTTT
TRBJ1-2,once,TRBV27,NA,CATLGGAAGYTF,TGTGCCACCCTGGGGGGCGCAGCTGGCTACACCTTC
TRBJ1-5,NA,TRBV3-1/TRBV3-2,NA,CASSQDPGSSQPQHF,TGTGCCAGCAGCCAAGATCCAGGGAGCAGTCAGCCCCAGCATTTT
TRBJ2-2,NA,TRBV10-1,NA,CASSESVSGELFF,TGCGCCAGCAGTGAGTCTGTTTCCGGGGAGCTGTTTTTT
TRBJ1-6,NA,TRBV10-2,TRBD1,CASRWNRGENSPLHF,TGCGCCAGCCGTTGGAACAGGGGTGAAAATTCACCCCTCCACTTT
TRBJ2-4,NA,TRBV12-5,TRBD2,CASGLVLGTSGGGLAKNIQYF,TGTGCTAGTGGTTTGGTACTAGGGACTAGCGGGGGAGGGCTAGCCAAAAACATTCAGTACTTC
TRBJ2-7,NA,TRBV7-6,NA,CASSPGEGATYEQYF,TGTGCCAGCAGCCCTGGTGAAGGGGCGACCTACGAGCAGTACTTC
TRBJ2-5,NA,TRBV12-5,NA,CASGLGLVAQETQYF,TGTGCTAGTGGTTTGGGCCTCGTCGCCCAAGAGACCCAGTACTTC
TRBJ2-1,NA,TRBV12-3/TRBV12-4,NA,CASNVDLTREQFF,TGTGCCAGCAACGTGGACCTGACGCGTGAGCAGTTCTTC
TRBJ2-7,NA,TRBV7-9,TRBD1,CASSFRDRYYEQYF,TGTGCCAGCAGCTTTCGGGACAGGTACTACGAGCAGTACTTC
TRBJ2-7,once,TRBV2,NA,CASTQSLGFPGQYF,TGTGCCAGCACCCAGTCGCTCGGTTTCCCAGGGCAGTACTTC
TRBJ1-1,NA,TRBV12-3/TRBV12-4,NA,CASSAPTRAEAFF,TGTGCCAGCAGCGCCCCGACAAGAGCTGAAGCTTTCTTT
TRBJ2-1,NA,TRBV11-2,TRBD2,CASSPGSKSAGDEQFF,TGTGCCAGCAGCCCCGGTTCCAAGTCGGCGGGGGATGAGCAGTTCTTC
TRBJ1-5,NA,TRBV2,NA,CASSDNGGSGQPQHF,TGTGCCAGCAGTGACAATGGAGGGTCGGGTCAGCCCCAGCATTTT
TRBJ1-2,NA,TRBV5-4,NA,CASSFRTTNYGYTF,TGTGCCAGCAGCTTTCGGACCACAAACTATGGCTACACCTTC
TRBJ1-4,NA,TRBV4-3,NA,CASSRLWIVLATNEKLFF,TGCGCCAGCAGCCGCCTTTGGATAGTGCTTGCAACTAATGAAAAACTGTTTTTT
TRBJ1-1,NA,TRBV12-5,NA,CASGSDFVMNTEAFF,TGTGCTAGTGGTTCGGACTTCGTTATGAACACTGAAGCTTTCTTT
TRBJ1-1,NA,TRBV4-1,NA,CASSQTGWPEAFF,TGCGCCAGCAGCCAAACAGGTTGGCCTGAAGCTTTCTTT
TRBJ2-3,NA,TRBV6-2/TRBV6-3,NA,CASSYHRGGADEDTQYF,TGTGCCAGCAGTTATCATAGAGGGGGGGCCGATGAAGATACGCAGTATTTT
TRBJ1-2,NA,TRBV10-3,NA,CAISESPGAGYTF,TGTGCCATCAGTGAGTCGCCGGGGGCTGGCTACACCTTC
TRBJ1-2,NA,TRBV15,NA,CATSRGTAHGYTF,TGTGCCACCAGCAGAGGGACGGCGCATGGCTACACCTTC
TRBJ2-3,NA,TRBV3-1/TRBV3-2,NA,CASSQDSFKGTTDTQYF,TGTGCCAGCAGCCAAGACTCGTTTAAAGGGACGACAGATACGCAGTATTTT
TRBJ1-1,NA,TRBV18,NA,CASSPPIRREAFF,TGTGCCAGCTCACCACCGATCCGAAGGGAAGCTTTCTTT
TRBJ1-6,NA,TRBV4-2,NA,CASSQDGREAGSSLHF,TGTGCCAGCAGCCAAGATGGTCGGGAGGCAGGCTCGTCCCTCCACTTT
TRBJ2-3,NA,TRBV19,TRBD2,CASSDRLAALDTQYF,TGTGCCAGTAGTGATCGACTAGCGGCCTTAGATACGCAGTATTTT
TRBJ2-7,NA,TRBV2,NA,CASSVGHEQYF,TGTGCCAGCAGTGTAGGCCACGAGCAGTACTTC
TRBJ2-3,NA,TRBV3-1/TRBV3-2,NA,CASSQITDTQYF,TGTGCCAGCAGCCAAATTACGGATACGCAGTATTTT
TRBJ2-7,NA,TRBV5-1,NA,CASSMLGEQYF,TGCGCCAGCAGCATGCTGGGGGAGCAGTACTTC
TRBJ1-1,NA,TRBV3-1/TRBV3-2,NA,CASSLEGSGTEAFF,TGTGCCAGCAGCCTGGAAGGGTCGGGCACTGAAGCTTTCTTT
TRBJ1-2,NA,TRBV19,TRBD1,CASTPTGGHYGYTF,TGTGCCAGTACCCCGACAGGGGGGCACTATGGCTACACCTTC
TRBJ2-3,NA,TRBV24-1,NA,CAHFWCTQYF,TGTGCCCACTTTTGGTGTACGCAGTATTTT
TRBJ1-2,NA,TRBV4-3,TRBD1,CASSQDWDRAFGYTF,TGCGCCAGCAGCCAAGATTGGGACAGGGCTTTCGGCTACACCTTC
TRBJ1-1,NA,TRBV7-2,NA,CASSLARGLNTEAFF,TGTGCCAGCAGCTTAGCGCGAGGGTTGAACACTGAAGCTTTCTTT
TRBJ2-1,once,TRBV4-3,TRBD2,CASSQDLSGGAGREQFF,TGCGCCAGCAGCCAAGATCTGAGCGGGGGGGCGGGGCGTGAGCAGTTCTTC
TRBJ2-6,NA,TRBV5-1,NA,CASSLDSWVPGANVLTF,TGCGCCAGCAGCTTGGACTCATGGGTTCCTGGGGCCAACGTCCTGACTTTC
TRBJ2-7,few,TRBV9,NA,CASSPRQASYEQYF,TGTGCCAGCAGCCCCCGCCAGGCCTCCTACGAGCAGTACTTC
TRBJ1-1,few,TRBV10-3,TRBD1,CAISEGQVNTEAFF,TGTGCCATCAGCGAGGGACAGGTAAACACTGAAGCTTTCTTT
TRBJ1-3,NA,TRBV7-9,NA,CASSLIAGSGNTIYF,TGTGCCAGCAGCTTAATTGCAGGGTCTGGAAACACCATATATTTT
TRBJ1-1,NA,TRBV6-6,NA,CASSGRNTEAFF,TGTGCCAGTTCGGGTCGGAACACTGAAGCTTTCTTT
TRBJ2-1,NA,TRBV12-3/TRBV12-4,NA,CASSRNRNEQFF,TGTGCCAGCAGTCGAAACCGTAATGAGCAGTTCTTC
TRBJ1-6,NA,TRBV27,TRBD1,CASSLKQGVNSPLHF,TGTGCCAGCAGTCTTAAACAGGGGGTTAATTCACCCCTCCACTTT
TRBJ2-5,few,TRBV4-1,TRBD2,CASSQVLTSGGLFETQYF,TGCGCCAGCAGCCAAGTCCTGACTAGCGGGGGATTGTTCGAGACCCAGTACTTC
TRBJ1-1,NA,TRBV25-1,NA,CASSGLGNTEAFF,TGTGCCAGCAGTGGATTGGGGAATACTGAAGCTTTCTTT
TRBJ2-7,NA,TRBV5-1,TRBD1,CASSPDRVSHEQYF,TGCGCCAGCAGCCCGGACAGGGTGAGCCACGAGCAGTACTTC
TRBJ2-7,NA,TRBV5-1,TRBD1,CASNPGTAAYEQYF,TGCGCCAGCAACCCCGGGACAGCTGCCTACGAGCAGTACTTC
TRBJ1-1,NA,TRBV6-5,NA,CASSYSAGSLTAFF,TGTGCCAGCAGTTACTCGGCAGGGTCCTTAACAGCTTTCTTT
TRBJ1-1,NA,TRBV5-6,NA,CASSINTEAFF,TGTGCCAGCAGCATAAACACTGAAGCTTTCTTT